These T cell receptor beta chains were read from a single sample in a study of graft-versus-host responses after intestinal transplantation. Profiling relied on immunoSEQ multiplex PCR, and the TCRdb table lists in-frame clones only, not all of them. The repertoire holds around 20,000 clones, with 33% as singletons. Sample: alloreactive CD8+ T cells from a mixed lymphocyte reaction culture, taken before intestinal transplant. The receptor source for this set is a human patient who received an intestinal transplant. The conserved cysteine and the conserved F or W are not part of the CDR3 here. The order of the fields is J gene, V gene, CDR3 protein.

J: TRBJ2-3; V: TRBV19; CDR3: ASSIWGGDTQY
J: TRBJ2-5; V: TRBV2; CDR3: ASSGETGGEETQY
J: TRBJ2-3; V: TRBV27; CDR3: ASSFRTASADTQY
J: TRBJ1-1; V: TRBV5-6; CDR3: ASSSMNTRGTNTEAF
J: TRBJ2-5; V: TRBV27; CDR3: ASSYLGQETQY
J: TRBJ2-2; V: TRBV9; CDR3: ASSVDNTGELF
J: TRBJ2-7; V: TRBV4-1; CDR3: ASSQDGAEQY
J: TRBJ2-7; V: TRBV15; CDR3: ATSGPRRFYEQY
J: TRBJ2-7; V: TRBV5-6; CDR3: ASSLGVGSYEQY
J: TRBJ2-3; V: TRBV21-1; CDR3: ASSNQGTSTDTQY
J: TRBJ2-1; V: TRBV10-2; CDR3: ASSVLSPHYNEQF
J: TRBJ2-7; V: TRBV19; CDR3: ASTEPYSYEQY
J: TRBJ2-2; V: TRBV7-7; CDR3: ASSSGLAGGPTGELF
J: TRBJ2-4; V: TRBV12-2; CDR3: ASRSSGGWNIQY
J: TRBJ2-2; V: TRBV7-3; CDR3: ASSFDLNTGELF
J: TRBJ1-2; V: TRBV18; CDR3: ASSTGGTPYGYT
J: TRBJ1-2; V: TRBV9; CDR3: ASSGLIPGQGMYGYT
J: TRBJ1-4; V: TRBV7-9; CDR3: ASSQGQFATNEKLF
J: TRBJ1-2; V: TRBV6-1; CDR3: ASIEWSAYGYT
J: TRBJ2-1; V: TRBV10-2; CDR3: ASSDMGEQF
J: TRBJ2-1; V: TRBV6-6; CDR3: ASTWGRGHNEQF
J: TRBJ2-1; V: TRBV9; CDR3: ASSPEGQLAGVGNEQF
J: TRBJ2-3; V: TRBV9; CDR3: ASSVASWGTDTQY
J: TRBJ1-1; V: TRBV6-1; CDR3: ASSRSGGGTEAF
J: TRBJ2-1; V: TRBV5-6; CDR3: ASRLMSSGAGEQF
J: TRBJ1-2; V: TRBV27; CDR3: ASSPQGATYGYT
J: TRBJ2-5; V: TRBV7-6; CDR3: ASSLEVTGDSYQETQY